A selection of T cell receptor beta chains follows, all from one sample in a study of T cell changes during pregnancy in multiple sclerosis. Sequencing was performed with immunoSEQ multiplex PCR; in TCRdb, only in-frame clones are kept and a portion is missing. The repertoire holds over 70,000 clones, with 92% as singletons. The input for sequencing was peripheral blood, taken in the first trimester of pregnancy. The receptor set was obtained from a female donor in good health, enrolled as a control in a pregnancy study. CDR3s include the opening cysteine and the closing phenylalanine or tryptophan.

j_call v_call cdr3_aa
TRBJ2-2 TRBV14 CASSVQATGELFF
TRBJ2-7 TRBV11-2 CASSLARGAAYEQYF
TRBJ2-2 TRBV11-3 CASSRDAVPTGELFF
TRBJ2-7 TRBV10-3 CAISESADSSYEQYF
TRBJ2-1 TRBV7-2 CASSGTNEQFF
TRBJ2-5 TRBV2 CASSEALPYQWFGETQYF
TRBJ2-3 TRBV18 CASKDRRTSTDTQYF
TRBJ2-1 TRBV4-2 CASSQVGSSDSYNEQFF
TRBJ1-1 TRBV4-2 CASSQVMTGTNTEAFF
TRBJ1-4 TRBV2 CASSEGGKVGEKLFF
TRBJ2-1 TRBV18 CASSPETSNNEQFF
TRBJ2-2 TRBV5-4 CASSLVTNTGELFF
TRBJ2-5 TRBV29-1 CSSLAGQETQYF
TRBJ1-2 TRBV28 CASSSQGAMDGYTF
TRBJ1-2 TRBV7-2 CASSLPLSLSYTF
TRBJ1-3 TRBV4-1 CASTPRGGGVGNTIYF
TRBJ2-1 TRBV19 CASSSELAGEEFF
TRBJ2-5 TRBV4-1 CASSPPGAGGQKAQYF
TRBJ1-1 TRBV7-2 CASSSQGSISEAFF
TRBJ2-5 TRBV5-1 CASSLQSGAQETQYF
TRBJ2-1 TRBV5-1 CASSRGLAGPGDEQFF
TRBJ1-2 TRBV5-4 CASSLDGTGDGYTF
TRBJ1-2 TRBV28 CASSLPQNYGYTF
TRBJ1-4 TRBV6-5 CATAGALGEKLFF
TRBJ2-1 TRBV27 CASSSGRAAYNEQFF
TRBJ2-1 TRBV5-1 CASSLAASGSRGEQFF
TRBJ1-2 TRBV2 CASSDRGRHGYTF
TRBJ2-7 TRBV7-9 CASSSGTSRSYEQYF
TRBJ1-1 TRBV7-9 CASSQGDTEAFF
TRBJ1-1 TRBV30 CAWGPSYTEAFF
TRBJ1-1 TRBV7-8 CASSPGVEAFF
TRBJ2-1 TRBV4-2 CASSQGLTSGRRNEQFF
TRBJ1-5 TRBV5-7 CASSLDRGSQPQHF
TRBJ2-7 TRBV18 CASSPRDRGKYEQYF
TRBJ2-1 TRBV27 CASSLVSPYNEQFF
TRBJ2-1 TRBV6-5 CASSLKASSDEQFF
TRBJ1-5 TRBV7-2 CASSFDRGSYSNQPQHF
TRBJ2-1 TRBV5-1 CASSLEQGYNEQFF
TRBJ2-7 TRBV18 CASSGRAGNSYEQYF
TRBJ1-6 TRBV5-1 CASSTDSHSPLHF
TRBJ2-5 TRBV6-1 CASSPMDPGRVQYF
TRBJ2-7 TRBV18 CASSPQDYEQYF
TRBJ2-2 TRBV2 CASREQGVKNTGELFF
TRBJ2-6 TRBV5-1 CASSLVASLALSGANVLTF
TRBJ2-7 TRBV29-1 CSVYIPTGEQYF
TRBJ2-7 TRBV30 CAWTINRGSYEQYF
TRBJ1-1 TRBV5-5 CASSLNLQLNTEAFF
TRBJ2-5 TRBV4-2 CASSQGTSGRAVLETQYF
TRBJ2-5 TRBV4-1 CASSQEGGTQYF
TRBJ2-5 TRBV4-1 CASSQDPGTDQETQYF
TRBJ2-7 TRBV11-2 CASRVLAGKLYEQYF
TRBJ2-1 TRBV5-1 CASSSDPSGIRERLF
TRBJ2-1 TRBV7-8 CASSHGAGFYNEQFF
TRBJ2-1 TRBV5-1 CASSLVSDNEQFF